This T cell receptor (beta chain) was documented in a study of cytotoxic CD8 clonotypes in ibrutinib-treated CLL. The overall study: Investigators reported some 24 partial and 2 complete responses; after median roughly 70 months, approximately 15 patients remained remitted and around twelve progressed.

To note about this clone: Its antigen is unidentified.

Deep sequencing aimed at 1 in 200,000 to 1 in 1 million T cells' resolution. Method: immunoSEQ multiplex PCR; TCRdb's copy keeps in-frame clones and lacks some. The table shows over 100,000 clones, with about 50% occurring only once. The study, taken as a whole, reports: Rising at ibrutinib response, clonality subsequently fell back toward baseline at progression.

This CDR3 comprises 13 residues. The V end was cut by 3 bases, the J end by 7 bases, with 12 bases between. Germline-derived CDR1 and CDR2 are MGHDK and SYGVNS. The input for sequencing was PBMCs, taken after 24 months of ibrutinib treatment. The chain recombines TRBV25-1 with TRBJ1-2, with D perhaps matching TRBD1 (5 bases). This sequence originates from a human donor with chronic lymphocytic leukemia. CDR3 loop: CASSEGPGGGYTF. The CDR3 DNA is TGTGCCAGCAGTGAGGGGCCCGGGGGTGGCTACACCTTC.